The 4 T cell receptor beta chains in this list originate from one sample, sequenced in a study of identical twins. TCRdb reanalysed the 5' RACE reads using MiXCR and keeps one entry per CDR3 protein. The table has hundreds of thousands of distinct CDR3 sequences, 20% to 25% seen once. These data were likewise used in another study, on T cells expressing NK-cell markers.

The sample taken for sequencing was CD4+ T cells sorted from blood. The receptors come from a woman aged 18 to 35 in good health.

The chain is built from TRBV20-1 and TRBJ2-5, with a weak D call TRBD1 (6 bases). The CDR3 contains 14 residues. The V end lost 1 base, the J end lost 8 bases, and 17 bases lay between the germline ends. Germline V gives CDR1 DFQATT, CDR2 SNEGSKA (reference sequence). The CDR3 DNA reads as TGCAGTGCTAGAGTCCGACAGGCCCAAGGAACCCAGTACTTC. Protein: CSARVRQAQGTQYF.

The chain recombines TRBV5-1 with TRBJ2-5; TRBD2 matches at 7 bases. The trim removed 0 bases at V and 3 bases at J, leaving 2 bases unmatched. This CDR3 has 14 amino acids. CDR1 is SGHRS, CDR2 YFSETQ, per germline. Here the CDR3 reads CASSLVGGEETQYF. CDR3 nucleotide sequence: TGCGCCAGCAGCTTGGTGGGAGGGGAAGAGACCCAGTACTTC. Drawing the rest from reference TRBV5-1 and TRBJ2-5, the complete variable domain is KAGVTQTPRYLIKTRGQQVTLSCSPISGHRSVSWYQQTPGQGLQFLFEYFSETQRNKGNFPGRFSGRQFSNSRSEMNVSTLELGDSALYLCASSLVGGEETQYFGPGTRLLVL.

This sequence joins TRBV6-2 or TRBV6-3 and TRBJ2-1; TRBD2 matches at 7 bases. CDR3 size: 13 residues. CDR1 is MNHEY and CDR2 is SVGEGT in the germline V gene. J gave up 2 bases and V 8 bases, and 3 bases lay outside the gene matches. CDR3: CASREVAYNEQFF. The CDR3 coding sequence is TGTGCCAGCCGGGAGGTCGCCTACAATGAGCAGTTCTTC.

This clonotype has more than one count but fewer than ten. The chain couples TRBV7-6 to TRBJ1-1; D is undetermined. V gave up 3 bases and J gave up 1 base, with 12 bases separating them. The CDR3 contains 15 residues. Per germline, CDR1 SGHVS and CDR2 FNYEAQ. CDR3 sequence (DNA): TGTGCCAGCAGCTTTTCCGGAAGGTGGAACACTGAAGCTTTCTTT. Residues: CASSFSGRWNTEAFF.